This entry lists 26 T cell receptor beta chains sequenced from one sample in a study of T-cell memory formation after mild COVID-19. TCRdb called the 5' RACE reads again in MiXCR, with one record for every CDR3 protein. The top ten clones hold roughly 27% of a sample with under 110,000 distinct CDR3 sequences, about 17% of them seen once. Sequences were obtained from PBMCs or a T cell subset sorted from them (not recorded which). The receptors stem from an adult woman who had mild COVID-19 (a few samples of this study predate the infection). Cell type and time point are not known.

This chain links TRBV9 with TRBJ2-5, with D possibly being TRBD1 (5 bases). V shed 4 bases and J shed 4 bases, with 20 bases lying between them. Looked up from germline, CDR1 is SGDLS and CDR2 is YYNGEE. The CDR3 extends over 16 amino acids. CDR3 residues: CASSPHPTDLRETQYF. CDR3 in DNA: TGTGCCAGCAGCCCCCATCCGACAGATTTAAGAGAGACCCAGTACTTC.

The chain recombines TRBV12-3 or TRBV12-4 with TRBJ1-1; 10 bases map to TRBD1. With 5 bases clipped from V and 0 bases from J, the junction kept 12 bases outside the gene matches. The CDR3 has 18 residues. The CDR3 region is CASSDRDRGLWMNTEAFF. For the CDR3, the DNA is TGTGCCAGCAGTGACCGGGACAGGGGCCTATGGATGAACACTGAAGCTTTCTTT.

This clonotype was seen more than once but under ten times. The rearrangement links TRBV7-6 to TRBJ2-7; the match to TRBD1 covers 7 bases. The CDR3 contains 15 residues. The V gene end was trimmed by 1 base and the J gene end by 5 bases; junction bases not matched to a gene: 8. Germline lookup yields CDR1 SGHVS and CDR2 FNYEAQ. This CDR3 reads CASSLGRGLVDEQYF. DNA for the CDR3: TGTGCCAGCAGCTTAGGAAGGGGGCTTGTAGACGAGCAGTACTTC.

The sample holds a few counts of this clonotype. The CDR3 DNA sequence: TGTGCCAGCAGTGCATCTCCGGGACTAGCGGGGGGTTACCAAGAGACCCAGTACTTC. This translates into CASSASPGLAGGYQETQYF. The rearrangement uses TRBV25-1 and TRBJ2-5; 15 bases map to TRBD2. The CDR3 has 19 residues. With 4 bases clipped from V and 0 bases from J, the junction kept 9 bases outside the gene matches. The V gene's germline CDR1 is MGHDK and CDR2 SYGVNS.

This clonotype was seen more than once but under ten times. V gene TRBV27 combines with J gene TRBJ2-7, with D tentatively TRBD2 (5 bases). The CDR3 extends over 14 amino acids. The germline V gene encodes CDR1 MNHEY and CDR2 SMNVEV (reference sequence). Trimming pared 3 bases from V and 2 bases from J, leaving 11 bases between. As DNA, the CDR3 is TGTGCCAGCAGTTTGATAGGGAGCACCTACGAGCAGTACTTC. Encoded protein: CASSLIGSTYEQYF.

The chain is built from TRBV4-2 and TRBJ1-5, with TRBD1 as a possible D gene (5 bases). V gave up 0 bases and J gave up 3 bases, with 9 bases separating them. This CDR3 is 15 amino acids long. CDR1 is LGHNA and CDR2 is YNFKEQ in the germline V gene. This chain's CDR3 is CASSQETDFNQPQHF. CDR3 bases: TGTGCCAGCAGCCAAGAGACAGATTTCAATCAGCCCCAGCATTTT.

The chain carries TRBV5-5 and TRBJ2-7; D gene ambiguous. Germline V gives CDR1 SGHKS, CDR2 YYEKEE (reference sequence). This CDR3 is 16 amino acids long. Trimming stripped 0 bases from V and 1 base from J, with 14 bases between. The CDR3 DNA reads as TGTGCCAGCAGCTTGGGCTCGGGCGTACGTTCCTACGAGCAGTACTTC. It encodes CASSLGSGVRSYEQYF.

The genes are TRBV7-9 and TRBJ2-7, with a weak D call TRBD1 (5 bases). CDR3 length equals 17 residues. CDR1 SEHNR and CDR2 FQNEAQ come from the germline V gene (reference sequence). V lost 5 bases to trimming and J lost 3 bases, with 23 bases between them. This CDR3 is CASSPLMSRAEGYEQYF. The DNA of the CDR3 is TGTGCCAGCAGCCCGTTGATGAGCAGGGCTGAAGGCTACGAGCAGTACTTC.

This clonotype was detected a few times. The rearrangement joins TRBV12-3 or TRBV12-4 to TRBJ1-1, with D maybe TRBD1 (5 bases). Deletions cut 8 bases from V and 5 bases from J, with 9 bases between. This CDR3 contains 11 residues. The CDR3 DNA is TGTGCCAGCGGGGGGGGTACTGAAGCTTTCTTT. Residues: CASGGGTEAFF.

This clonotype was seen only a few times. The genes are TRBV27 and TRBJ2-1; tentatively, D is TRBD2 (6 bases). V was trimmed by 3 bases and J by 8 bases, leaving 11 bases between them. The CDR3 spans 13 residues. Germline CDR1 reads MNHEY; CDR2 reads SMNVEV (reference sequence). CDR3 loop: CASSFLGGDEQFF. CDR3 in DNA: TGTGCCAGCAGTTTCCTCGGGGGAGATGAGCAGTTCTTC.

The chain employs TRBV6-5 and TRBJ2-1; the D call may be TRBD1 or TRBD2 (5 bases each). Germline V gene data show CDR1 as MNHEY and CDR2 as SVGAGI. The CDR3 extends over 14 amino acids. With 0 bases removed from V and 8 bases from J, the gap between germline ends came to 11 bases. CDR3 sequence (DNA): TGTGCCAGCAGTTACTCGGGGGTGTGGGATGAGCAGTTCTTC. It yields the protein CASSYSGVWDEQFF.

The chain has TRBV2 and TRBJ2-7; D is ambiguous. Germline CDR1 SNHLY, CDR2 FYNNEI. This CDR3 has 14 amino acids. The V end lost 4 bases, the J end lost 5 bases, and 15 bases lay between the germline ends. The CDR3 spells CASSVSAEINEQYF. DNA of the CDR3: TGTGCCAGCAGTGTTTCCGCGGAGATCAACGAGCAGTACTTC.

This clonotype was counted a few times. The rearrangement links TRBV3-1 to TRBJ1-5; D call uncertain. CDR3 length equals 14 residues. Germline lookup yields CDR1 LGHDT and CDR2 YNNKEL (reference sequence). Trimming stripped 3 bases from V and 5 bases from J, with 11 bases between. The CDR3 region is CASSQDGWDQPQHF. In nucleotides, the CDR3 is TGTGCCAGCAGCCAGGATGGGTGGGATCAGCCCCAGCATTTT.

J is TRBJ1-1 and V is TRBV20-1; D gene uncertain. CDR1 and CDR2 from the germline V gene are DFQATT and SNEGSKA (reference sequence). The length of the CDR3 is 13 residues. The V end lost 0 bases, the J end lost 4 bases, and 9 bases lay between the germline ends. CDR3 amino acids: CSARDWGFTEAFF. In DNA form, the CDR3 reads TGCAGTGCTAGAGATTGGGGATTCACTGAAGCTTTCTTT.

V is TRBV7-6 and J is TRBJ2-5; 11 positions agree with TRBD2. J gave up 3 bases and V 4 bases, and 4 bases lay outside the gene matches. The germline CDR1 and CDR2 sequences are SGHVS and FNYEAQ. The CDR3 runs 15 residues. Here the CDR3 reads CASSSTGLAEETQYF. The CDR3 region has the DNA TGTGCCAGCAGCTCCACGGGACTAGCGGAAGAGACCCAGTACTTC.

The chain has TRBV12-3 or TRBV12-4 and TRBJ2-1, with a possible D match to TRBD2 (5 bases). The CDR3 extends over 11 amino acids. Trimming pared 3 bases from V and 9 bases from J, leaving 6 bases between. CDR3: CASSFGGEQFF. CDR3 in DNA: TGTGCCAGCAGTTTCGGAGGTGAGCAGTTCTTC.

This clonotype appeared a single time. The gene calls are TRBV5-1 and TRBJ2-1; D perhaps matches TRBD2 (5 bases). Germline CDR1 and CDR2: SGHRS and YFSETQ. The CDR3 extends over 15 amino acids. With 5 bases removed from V and 9 bases from J, the gap between germline ends came to 21 bases. CDR3 in DNA: TGCGCCAGCAGGCTTCGAGGGCCCCTCCTGGCTGAGCAGTTCTTC. Protein product: CASRLRGPLLAEQFF. Complete variable domain (other parts from reference TRBV5-1 and TRBJ2-1): KAGVTQTPRYLIKTRGQQVTLSCSPISGHRSVSWYQQTPGQGLQFLFEYFSETQRNKGNFPGRFSGRQFSNSRSEMNVSTLELGDSALYLCASRLRGPLLAEQFFGPGTRLTVL.

This clonotype came up a few times. This chain joins TRBV6-2 or TRBV6-3 and TRBJ2-1, with D possibly matching TRBD1 (6 bases). Germline lookup yields CDR1 MNHEY and CDR2 SVGEGT. The CDR3 has 13 amino acids. Trimming removed 11 bases at V and 8 bases at J, with 19 bases between. CDR3 in DNA: TGTGCCCACGGCGAGCCAGGGGAACATGAGCAGTTCTTC. Its translation is CAHGEPGEHEQFF.

The rearrangement links TRBV24-1 to TRBJ2-7; 10 nucleotides line up with TRBD2. Germline V lookup: CDR1 KGHDR, CDR2 SFDVKD. The CDR3 extends over 16 amino acids. V gave up 3 bases and J gave up 2 bases; unmatched junction bases: 6. This CDR3 is CATSDPESGRAYEQYF. In DNA form, the CDR3 reads TGTGCCACCAGTGATCCGGAGAGCGGGAGGGCCTACGAGCAGTACTTC.

This clonotype was seen only a few times. The chain recombines TRBV29-1 with TRBJ2-2; 8 positions agree with TRBD1. The CDR3 extends over 13 amino acids. Germline CDR1 SQVTM, CDR2 ANQGSEA. Unmatched junction bases numbered 3, after V lost 6 bases and J lost 3 bases. For the CDR3, the DNA is TGCAGCGTGGACAGGGTGGACACCGGGGAGCTGTTTTTT. Its protein product is CSVDRVDTGELFF.

This clonotype has more than one count but fewer than ten. V usage is TRBV6-5 and J usage is TRBJ2-7; either TRBD1 or TRBD2 may fit D (5 bases each). The V end lost 6 bases, the J end lost 3 bases, and 15 bases lay between the germline ends. CDR1 and CDR2 from the germline V gene are MNHEY and SVGAGI. The CDR3 sequence is 14 residues long. The CDR3 sequence: CASRGPGFNYEQYF. In DNA form, the CDR3 reads TGTGCCAGCAGGGGACCGGGATTTAACTACGAGCAGTACTTC.

This clonotype was found a few times. The chain has TRBV5-5 and TRBJ2-2; no reliable D call. With 4 bases removed from V and 7 bases from J, the gap between germline ends came to 14 bases. This CDR3 is built from 14 residues. CDR1 and CDR2 (germline): SGHKS, YYEKEE (reference sequence). CDR3: CASSPSYQRGELFF. CDR3 nucleotide sequence: TGTGCCAGCAGCCCGAGCTACCAGCGCGGGGAGCTGTTTTTT. Drawing the rest from reference TRBV5-5 and TRBJ2-2, the complete variable domain is DAGVTQSPTHLIKTRGQQVTLRCSPISGHKSVSWYQQVLGQGPQFIFQYYEKEERGRGNFPDRFSARQFPNYSSELNVNALLLGDSALYLCASSPSYQRGELFFGEGSRLTVL.

The chain employs TRBV7-9 and TRBJ2-1; D uncertain. Trimming removed 1 base at V and 8 bases at J, with 15 bases between. CDR1 is SEHNR and CDR2 is FQNEAQ in the germline V gene (reference sequence). CDR3 length: 15 residues. The CDR3 spells CASSLVGPSIHEQFF. As DNA, the CDR3 is TGTGCCAGCAGCTTAGTTGGACCGTCTATTCATGAGCAGTTCTTC.

This clonotype turned up a few times. The V gene is TRBV7-8, the J gene TRBJ1-5; D possibly corresponds to TRBD1 (5 bases). The V gene's germline CDR1 is SGHVS and CDR2 FQNEAQ. This CDR3 has 17 amino acids. V shed 5 bases and J shed 0 bases, with 17 bases lying between them. The CDR3 DNA is TGTGCCAGCAGCGCCACCGCGGGGGGGTATAGCAATCAGCCCCAGCATTTT. This codes for CASSATAGGYSNQPQHF.

The chain uses TRBV13 and TRBJ2-3; D call uncertain. The V end lost 2 bases, the J end lost 4 bases, and 7 bases lay between the germline ends. The CDR3 sequence is 13 residues long. Germline CDR1 PRHDT, CDR2 FYEKMQ (reference sequence). The CDR3 DNA is TGTGCCAGCAGCTTACGGACGGCAGATACGCAGTATTTT. Protein: CASSLRTADTQYF.

This clonotype occurred a few times. This chain links TRBV7-6 with TRBJ2-5, with unresolved D. The CDR3 sequence is 17 residues long. Trimming shortened V by 4 bases and J by 0 bases, and 18 bases separated the two germline ends. Per the germline V gene, CDR1 is SGHVS and CDR2 is FNYEAQ. CDR3 in amino acids: CASSSSPDWSYQETQYF. The CDR3 DNA reads TGTGCCAGCAGCTCCAGTCCCGACTGGTCGTACCAAGAGACCCAGTACTTC. Full variable domain (missing parts from reference TRBV7-6 and TRBJ2-5): GAGVSQSPRYKVTKRGQDVALRCDPISGHVSLYWYRQALGQGPEFLTYFNYEAQQDKSGLPNDRFSAERPEGSISTLTIQRTEQRDSAMYRCASSSSPDWSYQETQYFGPGTRLLVL.